Below, 22 T cell receptor beta chains from the same sample are listed, as sequenced in a study of blood T cell repertoires in COVID-19. Profiling relied on immunoSEQ multiplex PCR, and the TCRdb table lists in-frame clones only, not all of them. Of 150,000 or so clones listed, almost 85% were seen once; the top ten hold approximately 9.9%. The sequencing sample was made of PBMCs or T cells enriched from blood (not recorded which). These receptors all come from a man in his fifties or sixties who had recovered from COVID-19.

Only a few counts were recorded for this clone. The chain has TRBV10-3 and TRBJ2-7; 10 nucleotides align to TRBD2. The germline CDR1 and CDR2 sequences are ENHRY and SYGVKD. V was clipped by 11 bases and J by 0 bases; unmatched bases: 13. The CDR3 is made up of 16 amino acids. Here the CDR3 reads CASGLASFRGSYEQYF. The CDR3 DNA is TGTGCCTCGGGACTAGCGTCCTTTCGGGGCTCCTACGAGCAGTACTTC.

This sequence joins TRBV7-9 and TRBJ2-3, with 8 positions matching TRBD2. Germline V gene data show CDR1 as SEHNR and CDR2 as FQNEAQ (reference sequence). This CDR3 is built from 16 residues. Germline trimming cut 6 bases from V and 4 bases from J; bases unmatched to any gene: 12. This CDR3 is CASSFSGTSSPDTQYF. In nucleotides, the CDR3 is TGTGCCAGCAGTTTCTCCGGGACTAGTTCCCCAGATACGCAGTATTTT.

The chain links TRBV4-2 to TRBJ2-1; TRBD2 might be the D (6 bases). This CDR3 contains 16 residues. The V and J ends lost 0 bases and 4 bases respectively, with 13 bases between them. CDR1 is LGHNA, CDR2 YNFKEQ, per germline. The CDR3 region is CASSQDGAGGYNEQFF. The DNA of the CDR3 is TGTGCCAGCAGCCAAGATGGAGCTGGGGGGTACAATGAGCAGTTCTTC.

V gene TRBV2 combines with J gene TRBJ2-5; TRBD2 matches 8 bases. CDR1 SNHLY and CDR2 FYNNEI come from the germline V gene. V gave up 7 bases and J gave up 4 bases; unmatched junction bases: 8. There are 14 residues in the CDR3. The CDR3 DNA reads TGTGCCAGCATCCCCGGACTAGCCATAGAGACCCAGTACTTC. It encodes CASIPGLAIETQYF.

The genes are TRBV5-6 and TRBJ2-7, with D tentatively TRBD1 (6 bases). The germline gives CDR1 SGHDT, CDR2 YYEEEE. V shed 3 bases and J shed 9 bases, with 19 bases lying between them. The CDR3 is 14 residues long. CDR3 protein: CASSSSLNSQGQYF. The CDR3 DNA sequence: TGTGCCAGCAGCTCCAGCCTTAATTCACAGGGGCAGTACTTC.

V usage is TRBV3-1 (or the pseudogene TRBV3-2) and J usage is TRBJ2-5, with 9 bases identical to TRBD1. V was clipped by 3 bases and J by 2 bases; unmatched bases: 7. Germline CDR1 is LGHDT and CDR2 is YNNKEL (reference sequence). The CDR3 covers 16 residues. CDR3 sequence: CASSQDGTGRQETQYF. The DNA of the CDR3 is TGTGCCAGCAGCCAGGACGGGACAGGGAGGCAAGAGACCCAGTACTTC.

The V and J genes are TRBV28 and TRBJ1-4; TRBD1 is a possible D gene (6 bases). The CDR3 contains 14 residues. CDR1 and CDR2 from the germline V gene are MDHEN and SYDVKM. Trimming cost V 6 bases and J 3 bases, with 11 bases left between them. In nucleotides, the CDR3 is TGTGCCAGCAGCCCGGGGGGGCCTAATGAAAAACTGTTTTTT. Protein product: CASSPGGPNEKLFF.

The chain links TRBV27 to TRBJ1-1, with TRBD1 identical over 7 bases. The CDR3 totals 13 residues. V gave up 7 bases and J gave up 6 bases; unmatched junction bases: 8. Germline values: CDR1 MNHEY, CDR2 SMNVEV (reference sequence). The CDR3 DNA reads TGTGCCAGCACCCAGGGGGACACCGCTGAAGCTTTCTTT. Encoded protein: CASTQGDTAEAFF.

This chain links TRBV18 with TRBJ2-2; D might be TRBD1 (6 bases). The CDR3 contains 17 residues. The germline V and J ends were trimmed by 0 bases and 4 bases, with 15 bases remaining between them. CDR1 and CDR2 (germline): KGHSH, LQKENI. CDR3 loop: CASSPPGAGAATGELFF. The CDR3, as DNA: TGTGCCAGCTCACCACCGGGGGCAGGGGCCGCCACCGGGGAGCTGTTTTTT.

The CDR3 DNA reads as TGTGCCAGCAGTCGGACTGGCTATAATTCACCCCTCCACTTT. It encodes CASSRTGYNSPLHF. V usage is TRBV2 and J usage is TRBJ1-6; D gene ambiguous. This CDR3 is built from 14 residues. Trimming removed 5 bases from V and 3 bases from J, with 8 bases in between. Germline CDR1 and CDR2: SNHLY and FYNNEI.

The chain combines TRBV5-4 with TRBJ2-7; D remains ambiguous. Trimming cost V 1 base and J 2 bases, with 10 bases left between them. Germline CDR1 is SGHNT and CDR2 is YYREEE (reference sequence). The CDR3 runs to 14 residues. The CDR3 nucleotides are TGTGCCAGCAGCTTGTCGCCGAGAGCCTACGAGCAGTACTTC. Amino acid sequence: CASSLSPRAYEQYF.

The gene calls are TRBV18 and TRBJ1-5; D is unclear. The germline gives CDR1 KGHSH, CDR2 LQKENI. CDR3 size: 13 residues. Trimming cost V 2 bases and J 6 bases, with 8 bases left between them. The CDR3 loop reads CASSPGLIQPQHF. CDR3 DNA sequence: TGTGCCAGCTCACCAGGCTTAATTCAGCCCCAGCATTTT.

The chain has TRBV3-1 (or the pseudogene TRBV3-2) and TRBJ1-4; D may be TRBD1 (5 bases). The CDR3 runs to 16 residues. Trimming left V 2 bases short and J 8 bases short, with 18 bases between. Germline CDR1 LGHDT, CDR2 YNNKEL (reference sequence). The CDR3 DNA sequence: TGTGCCAGCAGCCAAAGGAGATTGGGGGGTCGGGAAAAACTGTTTTTT. Protein: CASSQRRLGGREKLFF.

V usage is TRBV27 and J usage is TRBJ1-2; TRBD1 might be the D (5 bases). The CDR3 covers 14 residues. V was trimmed by 3 bases and J by 7 bases, leaving 15 bases between them. The germline V gene encodes CDR1 MNHEY and CDR2 SMNVEV (reference sequence). The DNA of the CDR3 is TGTGCCAGCAGTTTTAGGGAGGGGACTGGTGGCTACACCTTC. This translates into CASSFREGTGGYTF.

This chain connects TRBV7-9 to TRBJ2-3; 9 nucleotides align to TRBD2. The CDR3 has 14 amino acids. Unmatched junction bases numbered 6, after V lost 5 bases and J lost 6 bases. Per the germline V gene, CDR1 is SEHNR and CDR2 is FQNEAQ (reference sequence). CDR3 DNA sequence: TGTGCCAGCAGCCTGGGACTAGCCGGGGATACGCAGTATTTT. It is translated as CASSLGLAGDTQYF. Full variable domain (outside the CDR3, taken from reference TRBV7-9 and TRBJ2-3): DTGVSQNPRHKITKRGQNVTFRCDPISEHNRLYWYRQTLGQGPEFLTYFQNEAQLEKSRLLSDRFSAERPKGSFSTLEIQRTEQGDSAMYLCASSLGLAGDTQYFGPGTRLTVL.

The chain carries TRBV28 and TRBJ2-3, with 9 bases lining up with TRBD1. Germline loops: CDR1 MDHEN, CDR2 SYDVKM. The CDR3 contains 15 residues. Trimming removed 10 bases from V and 1 base from J; junction bases left unmatched: 9. This chain's CDR3 is CAIEEQGAGTDTQYF. Written as DNA, the CDR3 is TGTGCCATCGAGGAACAGGGGGCCGGCACAGATACGCAGTATTTT.

This chain joins TRBV12-5 and TRBJ1-1; the D is unclear. This CDR3 comprises 12 residues. The V and J ends lost 4 bases and 11 bases respectively, with 14 bases between them. Germline-derived CDR1 and CDR2 are LGHNT and FRNRAP. The CDR3 sequence: CASGYDVDWAFF. Written as DNA, the CDR3 is TGTGCTAGTGGTTATGACGTAGACTGGGCTTTCTTT.

This chain connects TRBV10-3 to TRBJ1-6; 10 nucleotides match TRBD1. V shed 5 bases, J shed 7 bases, and the junction held 5 bases outside the gene matches. The CDR3 length is 15 residues. Germline loops: CDR1 ENHRY, CDR2 SYGVKD. In DNA, the CDR3 is TGTGCCATCAGTCCGGACAGGGGGGACAATTCACCCCTCCACTTT. As protein: CAISPDRGDNSPLHF.

This sequence joins TRBV7-6 and TRBJ2-5; 9 bases match TRBD2. Trimming took 5 bases from V and 7 from J; bases not matched to a gene: 17. The length of the CDR3 is 17 residues. The germline gives CDR1 SGHVS, CDR2 FNYEAQ. CDR3 bases: TGTGCCAGCAGCCCAGGGGGTAGCGGGGGAACTCTGGGGACCCAGTACTTC. It is translated as CASSPGGSGGTLGTQYF. Combining the CDR3 with reference TRBV7-6 and TRBJ2-5 gives the whole variable domain GAGVSQSPRYKVTKRGQDVALRCDPISGHVSLYWYRQALGQGPEFLTYFNYEAQQDKSGLPNDRFSAERPEGSISTLTIQRTEQRDSAMYRCASSPGGSGGTLGTQYFGPGTRLLVL.

This clone was seen only a few times. The V and J genes are TRBV4-2 and TRBJ1-2, with 7 bases identical to TRBD1. CDR1 is LGHNA and CDR2 is YNFKEQ in the germline V gene. The V segment lost 4 bases and the J segment 6 bases; nucleotides outside the gene matches: 2. The CDR3 consists of 12 residues. The CDR3 nucleotides read TGTGCCAGCAGCCCCGGGACAGATGGCTACACCTTC. Translated: CASSPGTDGYTF.

This chain links TRBV19 with TRBJ2-1; TRBD2 matches 12 bases. The trim removed 10 bases at V and 4 bases at J, leaving 8 bases unmatched. CDR3 length: 15 residues. CDR1 is LNHDA and CDR2 is SQIVND in the germline V gene (reference sequence). In DNA form, the CDR3 reads TGTGCCATTTCGACTAGCGGGGGCCCTTACAATGAGCAGTTCTTC. This sequence encodes CAISTSGGPYNEQFF.

The rearrangement links TRBV5-1 to TRBJ2-6, with 7 positions matching TRBD2. The CDR3 totals 14 residues. From germline, CDR1 is SGHRS and CDR2 YFSETQ. Germline trimming cut 4 bases from V and 2 bases from J; bases unmatched to any gene: 0. In nucleotides, the CDR3 is TGCGCCAGCAGCGGGGGGGCTGGGGCCAACGTCCTGACTTTC. Encoded protein: CASSGGAGANVLTF.